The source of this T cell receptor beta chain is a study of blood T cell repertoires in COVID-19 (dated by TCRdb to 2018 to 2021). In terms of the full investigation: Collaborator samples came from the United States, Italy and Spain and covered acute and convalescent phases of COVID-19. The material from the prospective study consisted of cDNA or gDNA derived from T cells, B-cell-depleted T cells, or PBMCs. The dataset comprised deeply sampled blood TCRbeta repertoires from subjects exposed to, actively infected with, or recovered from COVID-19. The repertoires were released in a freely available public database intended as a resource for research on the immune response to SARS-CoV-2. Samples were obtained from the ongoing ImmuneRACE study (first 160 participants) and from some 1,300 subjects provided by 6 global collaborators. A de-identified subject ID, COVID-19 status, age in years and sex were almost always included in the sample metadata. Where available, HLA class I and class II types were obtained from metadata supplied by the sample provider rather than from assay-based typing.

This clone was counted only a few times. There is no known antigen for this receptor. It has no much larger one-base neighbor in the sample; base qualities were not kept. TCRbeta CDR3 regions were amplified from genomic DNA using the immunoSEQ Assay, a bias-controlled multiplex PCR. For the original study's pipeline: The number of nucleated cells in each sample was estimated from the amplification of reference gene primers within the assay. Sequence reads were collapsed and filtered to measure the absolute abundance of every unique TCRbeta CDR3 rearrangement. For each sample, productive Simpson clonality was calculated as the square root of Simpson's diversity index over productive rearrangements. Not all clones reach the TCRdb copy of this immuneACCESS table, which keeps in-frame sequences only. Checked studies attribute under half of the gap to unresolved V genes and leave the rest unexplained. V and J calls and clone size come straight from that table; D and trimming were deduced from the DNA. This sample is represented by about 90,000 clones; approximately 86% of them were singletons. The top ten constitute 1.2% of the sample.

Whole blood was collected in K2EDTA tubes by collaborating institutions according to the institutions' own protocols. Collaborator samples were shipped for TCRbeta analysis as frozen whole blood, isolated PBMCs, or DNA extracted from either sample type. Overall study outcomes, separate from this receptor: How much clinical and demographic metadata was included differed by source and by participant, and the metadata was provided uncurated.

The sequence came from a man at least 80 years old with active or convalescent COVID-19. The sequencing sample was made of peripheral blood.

The sequence in DNA is TGCGCCAGCAGCCCCGTCCTGGGGGGGGGAAGTGAAAAACTGTTTTTT. Protein translation: CASSPVLGGGSEKLFF. The V and J segments used are TRBV5-1 and TRBJ1-4; a weak D assignment points to TRBD1 (5 bases agree). Measured from the cysteine to the phenylalanine, the CDR3 is 16 residues long. Left in the record is the CDR3 DNA by itself, 48 bases read in frame from the first base. V is shortened by 4 bases, J by 7 bases, and the region joining them spans 20 bases. Via the germline V gene, CDR1 is SGHRS and CDR2 YFSETQ.